One T cell receptor beta chain is described in this entry. Its cognate antigen is unknown. It was 90 million to 95 million PBMCs that unsorted samples used for genomic DNA. V was clipped by 1 base and J by 2 bases, with 6 bases between them. The germline CDR1 and CDR2 sequences are SGHTA and FQGNSA. The CDR3 length is 14 residues. The source of the sample is a study of shared clonotypes between healthy human individuals. Overall study findings and caveats: Clonotype sharing levels among donors were expected to vary with sequencing depth.

The assay was immunoSEQ multiplex PCR, and TCRdb's table has in-frame clones only and misses some. The sample consists of some 470,000 clones, about 79% of them appearing once. The rearrangement links TRBV7-2 to TRBJ1-5; possibly TRBD1 for D (5 bases). Sequenced input: PBMCs. The sequence was collected from a woman aged 35 to 49 in good health. Some clones in this sample may be carry-over from other donors' samples. The CDR3 nucleotides are TGTGCCAGCAGCTTAGGGGGGGGCAATCAGCCCCAGCATTTT. It is translated as CASSLGGGNQPQHF.